The sequence of this T cell receptor beta chain was determined in a study of T cells in Graves' hyperthyroidism and ophthalmopathy. Diagnosis relied on clinical symptoms, serum thyroxine and TRAb, thyroid ultrasound and orbital computed tomography. RNA transcripts provided the source from which TCR beta CDR3 regions were amplified. The HTBI primer set served for first-round RT-PCR of the TCR CDR3. TCRdb used MiXCR to reprocess the multiplex PCR reads, holding one entry per CDR3 protein. In the table there are about 320,000 distinct CDR3 sequences, approximately 15% of which are singletons. Study-level points and caveats: Through a model of 13 V-J features, ophthalmopathy was separated from stable hyperthyroidism. Model output signaled ophthalmopathy a median around 6.9 months ahead of onset.

This clonotype was recorded at least ten times. Its antigen is still unknown. The clonotype comes from a young man with Graves' hyperthyroidism. The sequenced material came from blood.

The CDR3, as DNA: TGTGCCACCAGGACCTCTGGTATAGCCGGGGAGCTGTTTTTT. Translating gives CATRTSGIAGELFF. V and J are TRBV10-3 and TRBJ2-2, with D hard to call. From germline, CDR1 is ENHRY and CDR2 SYGVKD. Trimming left V 10 bases short and J 6 bases short, with 18 bases between. The CDR3 is 14 amino acids.